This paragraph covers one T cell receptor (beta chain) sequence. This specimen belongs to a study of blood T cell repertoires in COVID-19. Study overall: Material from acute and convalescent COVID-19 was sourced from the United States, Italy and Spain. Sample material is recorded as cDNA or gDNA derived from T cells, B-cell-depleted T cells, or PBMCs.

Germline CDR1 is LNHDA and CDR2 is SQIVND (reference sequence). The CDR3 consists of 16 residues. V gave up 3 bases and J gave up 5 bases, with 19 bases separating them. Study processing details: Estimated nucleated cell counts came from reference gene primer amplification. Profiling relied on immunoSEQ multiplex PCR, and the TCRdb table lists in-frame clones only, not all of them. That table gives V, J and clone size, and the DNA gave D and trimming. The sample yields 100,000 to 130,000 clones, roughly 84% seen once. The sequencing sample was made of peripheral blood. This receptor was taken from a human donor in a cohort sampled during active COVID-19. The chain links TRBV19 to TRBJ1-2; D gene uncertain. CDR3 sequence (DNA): TGTGCCAGTAGTATTTCGTGGCAGGCCTTTCGATATGGCTACACCTTC. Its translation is CASSISWQAFRYGYTF.